Shown below are 11 T cell receptor beta chains from a single sample sequenced in a study of T cells after yellow fever vaccination. TCRdb used MiXCR to reprocess the 5' RACE reads, holding one entry per CDR3 protein. The table records under 250,000 distinct CDR3 sequences, approximately 3.3% of them present only once. The specimen was CD4+ T cells sorted from PBMCs, collected 10 days after the yellow fever booster vaccination. These receptors were obtained from a man younger than 35 who received the YFV17D yellow fever vaccine.

The chain couples TRBV11-2 to TRBJ2-1; 12 nucleotides line up with TRBD2. The length of the CDR3 is 16 residues. The junction had 13 bases not matched to a gene; V was cut back by 6 bases and J by 10 bases. CDR1 and CDR2 (germline): SGHAT, FQNNGV. CDR3 sequence reads: CASRVGTSGFPGEQFF. CDR3 in DNA: TGTGCCAGCAGGGTGGGGACTAGCGGGTTCCCTGGGGAGCAGTTCTTC.

Ten or more counts support this clonotype. The chain employs TRBV20-1 and TRBJ1-4; a possible D gene is TRBD1 (5 bases). This CDR3 spans 16 amino acids. The V end was cut by 3 bases, the J end by 4 bases, with 18 bases between. Looked up from germline, CDR1 is DFQATT and CDR2 is SNEGSKA (reference sequence). This CDR3 is CSARGQGGRGNEKLFF. CDR3 sequence (DNA): TGCAGTGCTAGGGGCCAAGGAGGGAGGGGTAATGAAAAACTGTTTTTT.

This clonotype has at least ten counts. This chain links TRBV7-2 with TRBJ1-4; D is uncertain. The germline gives CDR1 SGHTA, CDR2 FQGNSA. The CDR3 has 13 residues. Trimming cost V 1 base and J 14 bases, with 14 bases left between them. The CDR3, as DNA: TGTGCCAGCAGCTTAGGGGCGACGGAAACTCTGTTTTTT. This encodes CASSLGATETLFF.

In its sample, this clonotype was seen a few times. The J gene is TRBJ1-1, the V gene TRBV6-9; tentatively, D is TRBD1 (6 bases). V lost 7 bases and J 3 bases, leaving 15 bases between the germline ends. Per germline, CDR1 MNHGY and CDR2 SVAAGI. The CDR3 is made up of 14 amino acids. The CDR3 region is CASIAQGLDTEAFF. The DNA for the CDR3 is TGTGCCAGCATCGCACAGGGACTAGACACTGAAGCTTTCTTT.

This clonotype was seen only a few times. This chain connects TRBV5-5 to TRBJ1-6; D remains unclear. This CDR3 spans 15 amino acids. The ends were cut back, 1 base at V and 7 bases at J, with 12 bases in the middle. CDR1 and CDR2 from the germline V gene are SGHKS and YYEKEE (reference sequence). The DNA of the CDR3 is TGTGCCAGCAGCTTGATATCCAATAACAATTCACCCCTCCACTTT. Its translation is CASSLISNNNSPLHF.

The chain employs TRBV12-2 and TRBJ2-7; the table's D call, TRBD2, was not checked against the DNA. TRBV12-2 is a known pseudogene. The CDR3 extends over 17 amino acids. This chain's CDR3 is CASRLVARFVEGYEQYV. The CDR3 DNA reads TGTGCAAGTCGCTTAGTAGCTCGGTTCGTGGAGGGTTACGAGCAGTACGTC.

Many counts were recorded for this clonotype. The gene calls are TRBV28 and TRBJ1-1; TRBD1 is a possible D gene (6 bases). The germline V and J ends were trimmed by 5 bases and 5 bases, with 18 bases remaining between them. Germline lookup yields CDR1 MDHEN and CDR2 SYDVKM. The CDR3 is made up of 15 amino acids. The CDR3 is CASSRFPGDWTEAFF. The CDR3 bases are TGTGCCAGCAGTCGGTTTCCAGGGGATTGGACTGAAGCTTTCTTT.

A word on this clonotype: The junction shows a germline mismatch at one end, possibly a read error. The gene calls are TRBV7-8 and TRBJ1-4, with 9 positions matching TRBD1. CDR3 length: 14 amino acids. Germline V lookup: CDR1 SGHVS, CDR2 FQNEAQ. Written as DNA, the CDR3 is TGTGCCAGCAGCTTAGACAGGGGGCGTGAAAAACTGTTGTTT. It specifies CASSLDRGREKLLF.

This clonotype was seen a handful of times. The chain couples TRBV10-3 to TRBJ2-1; no clear D. Germline CDR1 reads ENHRY; CDR2 reads SYGVKD. Between the trimmed V and J ends, which lost 3 bases and 1 base, there was a span of 13 bases. This CDR3 spans 16 amino acids. The CDR3 DNA sequence: TGTGCCATCAGTGACAGACGAGAGCGTTCCTACAATGAGCAGTTCTTC. This encodes CAISDRRERSYNEQFF.

The chain has TRBV18 and TRBJ1-5; maybe TRBD1 (5 bases). The V gene lost 2 bases and the J gene lost 7 bases, with 9 bases spanning the gap. Looked up from germline, CDR1 is KGHSH and CDR2 is LQKENI. The CDR3 contains 13 residues. The DNA of the CDR3 is TGTGCCAGCTCACCAGGGGCCGACCAGCCCCAGCATTTT. This translates into CASSPGADQPQHF. Using reference TRBV18 and TRBJ1-5 for the parts outside the CDR3, the full variable domain is NAGVMQNPRHLVRRRGQEARLRCSPMKGHSHVYWYRQLPEEGLKFMVYLQKENIIDESGMPKERFSAEFPKEGPSILRIQQVVRGDSAAYFCASSPGADQPQHFGDGTRLSIL.

The chain uses TRBV12-3 or TRBV12-4 and TRBJ2-2; 10 nucleotides line up with TRBD2. V shed 6 bases, J shed 5 bases, and the junction held 6 bases outside the gene matches. CDR3 length: 15 amino acids. CDR3 in amino acids: CASRRTSGETGELFF. CDR3 DNA sequence: TGTGCCAGCAGAAGAACTAGCGGGGAAACCGGGGAGCTGTTTTTT.